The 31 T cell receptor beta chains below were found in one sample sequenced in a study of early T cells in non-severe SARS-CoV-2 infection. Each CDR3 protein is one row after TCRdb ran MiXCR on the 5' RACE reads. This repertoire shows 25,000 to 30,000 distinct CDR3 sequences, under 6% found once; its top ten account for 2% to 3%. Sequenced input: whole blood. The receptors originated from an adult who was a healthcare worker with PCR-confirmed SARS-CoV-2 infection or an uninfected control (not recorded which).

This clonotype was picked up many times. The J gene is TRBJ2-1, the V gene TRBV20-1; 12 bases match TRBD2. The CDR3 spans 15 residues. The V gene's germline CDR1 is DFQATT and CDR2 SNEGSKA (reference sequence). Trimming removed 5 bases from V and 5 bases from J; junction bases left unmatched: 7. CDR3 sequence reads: CSADTLAGGHNEQFF. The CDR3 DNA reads TGCAGTGCTGATACGCTAGCGGGGGGGCACAATGAGCAGTTCTTC.

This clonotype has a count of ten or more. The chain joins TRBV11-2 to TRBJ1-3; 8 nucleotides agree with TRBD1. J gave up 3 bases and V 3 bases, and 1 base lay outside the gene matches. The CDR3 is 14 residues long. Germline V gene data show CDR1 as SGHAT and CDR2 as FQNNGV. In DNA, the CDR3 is TGTGCCAGCAGCTTGACAGGGGTTGGAAACACCATATATTTT. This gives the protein CASSLTGVGNTIYF.

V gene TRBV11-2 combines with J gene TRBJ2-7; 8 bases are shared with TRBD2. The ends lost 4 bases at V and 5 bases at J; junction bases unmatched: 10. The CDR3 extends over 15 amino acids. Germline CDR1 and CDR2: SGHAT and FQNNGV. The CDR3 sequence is CASSSTRGGSHEQYF. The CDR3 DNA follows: TGTGCCAGCAGCTCCACCCGGGGGGGCAGCCACGAGCAGTACTTC.

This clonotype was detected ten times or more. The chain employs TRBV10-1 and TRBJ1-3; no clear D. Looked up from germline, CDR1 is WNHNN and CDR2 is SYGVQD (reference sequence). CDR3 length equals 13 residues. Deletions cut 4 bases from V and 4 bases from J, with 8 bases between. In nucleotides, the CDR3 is TGCGCCAGCAGTGTGTCCGCCGGAAACACCATATATTTT. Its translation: CASSVSAGNTIYF.

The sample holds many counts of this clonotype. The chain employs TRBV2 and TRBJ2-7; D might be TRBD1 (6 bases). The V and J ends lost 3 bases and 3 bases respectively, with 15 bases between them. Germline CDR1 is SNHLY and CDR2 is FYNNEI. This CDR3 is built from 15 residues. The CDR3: CASSDLVGGLYEQYF. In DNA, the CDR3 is TGTGCCAGCAGTGATTTGGTTGGGGGCCTCTACGAGCAGTACTTC.

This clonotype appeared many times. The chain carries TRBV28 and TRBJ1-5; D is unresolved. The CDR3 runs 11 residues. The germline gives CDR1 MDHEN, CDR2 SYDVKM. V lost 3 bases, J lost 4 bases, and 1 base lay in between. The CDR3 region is CASSLNQPQHF. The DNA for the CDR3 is TGTGCCAGCAGTTTGAATCAGCCCCAGCATTTT.

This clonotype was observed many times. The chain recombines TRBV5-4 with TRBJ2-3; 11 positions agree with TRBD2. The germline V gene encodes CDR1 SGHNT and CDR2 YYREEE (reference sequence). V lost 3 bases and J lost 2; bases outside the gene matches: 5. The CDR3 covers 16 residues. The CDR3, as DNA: TGTGCCAGCAGCTGGCGGACTAGCGGGCCCACAGATACGCAGTATTTT. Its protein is CASSWRTSGPTDTQYF.

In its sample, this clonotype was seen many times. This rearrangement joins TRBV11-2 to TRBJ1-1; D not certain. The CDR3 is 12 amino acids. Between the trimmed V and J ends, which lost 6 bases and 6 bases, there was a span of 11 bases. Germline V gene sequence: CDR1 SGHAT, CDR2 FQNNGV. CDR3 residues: CASRLAVAEAFF. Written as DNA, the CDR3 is TGTGCCAGCAGACTCGCCGTCGCTGAAGCTTTCTTT.

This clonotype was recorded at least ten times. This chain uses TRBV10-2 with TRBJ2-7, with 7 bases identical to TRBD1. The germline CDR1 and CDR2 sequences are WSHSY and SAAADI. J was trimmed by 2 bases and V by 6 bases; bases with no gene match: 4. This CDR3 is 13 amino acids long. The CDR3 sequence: CASRQGTPYEQYF. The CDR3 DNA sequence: TGCGCCAGCAGACAGGGGACCCCCTACGAGCAGTACTTC.

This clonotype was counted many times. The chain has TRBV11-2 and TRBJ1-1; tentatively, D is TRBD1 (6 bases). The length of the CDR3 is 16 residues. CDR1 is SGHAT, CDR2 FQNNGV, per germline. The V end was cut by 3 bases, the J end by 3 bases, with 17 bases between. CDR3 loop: CASSFGWGPTDTEAFF. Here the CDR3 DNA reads TGTGCCAGCAGCTTTGGATGGGGGCCAACGGACACTGAAGCTTTCTTT.

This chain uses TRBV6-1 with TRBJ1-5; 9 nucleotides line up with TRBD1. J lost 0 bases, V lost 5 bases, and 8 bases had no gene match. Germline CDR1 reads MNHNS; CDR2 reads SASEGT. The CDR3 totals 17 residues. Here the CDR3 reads CASSPLWTGVSNQPQHF. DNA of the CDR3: TGTGCCAGCAGTCCATTATGGACAGGGGTTAGCAATCAGCCCCAGCATTTT.

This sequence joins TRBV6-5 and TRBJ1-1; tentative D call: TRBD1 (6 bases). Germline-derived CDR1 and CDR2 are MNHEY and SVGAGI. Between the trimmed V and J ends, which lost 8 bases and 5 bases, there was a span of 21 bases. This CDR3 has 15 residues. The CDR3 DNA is TGTGCCAGCCGTTCCCGGGGGGGGCCTGGAACTGAAGCTTTCTTT. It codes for CASRSRGGPGTEAFF.

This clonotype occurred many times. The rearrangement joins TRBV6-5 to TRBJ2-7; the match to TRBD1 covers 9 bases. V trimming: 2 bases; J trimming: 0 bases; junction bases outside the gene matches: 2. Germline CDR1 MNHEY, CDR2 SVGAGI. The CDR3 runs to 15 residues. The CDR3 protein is CASSYTQGASYEQYF. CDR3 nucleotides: TGTGCCAGCAGTTACACACAGGGGGCCTCCTACGAGCAGTACTTC.

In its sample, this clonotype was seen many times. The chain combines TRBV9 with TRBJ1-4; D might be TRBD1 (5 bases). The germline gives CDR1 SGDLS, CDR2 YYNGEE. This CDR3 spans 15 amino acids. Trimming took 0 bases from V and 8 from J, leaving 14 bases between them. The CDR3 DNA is TGTGCCAGCAGCGTAGGGGTCACCGACAGCGAAAAACTGTTTTTT. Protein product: CASSVGVTDSEKLFF.

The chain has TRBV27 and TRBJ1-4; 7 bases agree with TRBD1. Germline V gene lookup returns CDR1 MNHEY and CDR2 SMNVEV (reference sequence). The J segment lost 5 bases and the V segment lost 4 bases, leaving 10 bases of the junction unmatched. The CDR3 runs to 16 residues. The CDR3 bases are TGTGCCAGCAGTTCGACGCTGACAGGGAGAAATGAAAAACTGTTTTTT. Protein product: CASSSTLTGRNEKLFF.

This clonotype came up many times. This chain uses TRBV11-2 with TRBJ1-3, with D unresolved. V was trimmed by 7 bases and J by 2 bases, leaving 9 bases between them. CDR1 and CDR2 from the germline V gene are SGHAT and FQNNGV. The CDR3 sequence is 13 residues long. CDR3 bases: TGTGCCAGCACCACGATACCTGGAAACACCATATATTTT. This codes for CASTTIPGNTIYF.

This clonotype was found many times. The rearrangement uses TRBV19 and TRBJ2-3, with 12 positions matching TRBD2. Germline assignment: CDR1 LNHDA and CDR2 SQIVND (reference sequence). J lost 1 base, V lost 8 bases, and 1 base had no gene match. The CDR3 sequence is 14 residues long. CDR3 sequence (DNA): TGTGCCAGTTCTAGCGGGGGGGGCACAGATACGCAGTATTTT. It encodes CASSSGGGTDTQYF.

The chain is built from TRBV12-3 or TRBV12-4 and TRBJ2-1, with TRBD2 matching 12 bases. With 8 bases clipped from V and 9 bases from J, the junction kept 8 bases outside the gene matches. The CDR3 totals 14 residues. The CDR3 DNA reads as TGTGCCAGCTCGACTAGCGGGAGCATCGGTGAGCAGTTCTTC. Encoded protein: CASSTSGSIGEQFF.

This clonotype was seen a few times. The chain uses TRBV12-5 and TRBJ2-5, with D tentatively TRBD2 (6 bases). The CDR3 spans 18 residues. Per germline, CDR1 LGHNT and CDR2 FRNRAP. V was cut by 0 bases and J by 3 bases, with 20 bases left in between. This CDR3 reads CASGLVVPRDSYKETQYF. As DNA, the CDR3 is TGTGCTAGTGGTTTGGTAGTGCCTCGGGACTCCTACAAAGAGACCCAGTACTTC.

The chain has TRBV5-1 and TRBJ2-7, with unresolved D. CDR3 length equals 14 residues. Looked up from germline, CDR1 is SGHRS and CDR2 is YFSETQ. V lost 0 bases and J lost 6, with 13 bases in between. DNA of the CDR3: TGCGCCAGCAGCTTGGCATGGTCGGTCTTCGAGCAGTACTTC. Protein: CASSLAWSVFEQYF.

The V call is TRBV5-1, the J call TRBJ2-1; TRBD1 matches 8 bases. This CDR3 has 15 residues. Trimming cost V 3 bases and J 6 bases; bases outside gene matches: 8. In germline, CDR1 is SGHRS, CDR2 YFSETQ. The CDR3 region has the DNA TGCGCCAGCAGCTCTCCGACAGGGGCGGCCAATGAGCAGTTCTTC. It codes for CASSSPTGAANEQFF.

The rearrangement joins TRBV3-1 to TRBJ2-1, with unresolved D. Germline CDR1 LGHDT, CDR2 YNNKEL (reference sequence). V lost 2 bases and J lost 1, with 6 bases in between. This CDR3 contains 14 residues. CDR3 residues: CASSQMGSYNEQFF. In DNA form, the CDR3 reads TGTGCCAGCAGCCAAATGGGGTCCTACAATGAGCAGTTCTTC.

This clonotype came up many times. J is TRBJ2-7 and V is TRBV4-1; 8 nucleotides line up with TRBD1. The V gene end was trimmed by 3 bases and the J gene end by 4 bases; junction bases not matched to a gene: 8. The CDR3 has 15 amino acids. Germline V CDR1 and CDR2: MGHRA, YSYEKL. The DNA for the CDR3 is TGCGCCAGCAGCCAGGTCGAACAGGGGGGATACGAGCAGTACTTC. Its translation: CASSQVEQGGYEQYF.

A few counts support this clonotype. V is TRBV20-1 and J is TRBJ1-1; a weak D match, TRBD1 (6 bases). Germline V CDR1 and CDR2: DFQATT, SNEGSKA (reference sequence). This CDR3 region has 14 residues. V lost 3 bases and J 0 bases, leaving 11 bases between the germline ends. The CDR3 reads CSASGQHMNTEAFF. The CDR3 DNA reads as TGCAGTGCTAGTGGACAGCATATGAACACTGAAGCTTTCTTT.

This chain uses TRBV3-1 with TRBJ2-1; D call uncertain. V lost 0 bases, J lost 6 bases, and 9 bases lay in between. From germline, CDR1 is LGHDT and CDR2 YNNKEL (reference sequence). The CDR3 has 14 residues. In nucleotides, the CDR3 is TGTGCCAGCAGCCAAGAGTGGGAATTCAATGAGCAGTTCTTC. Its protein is CASSQEWEFNEQFF.

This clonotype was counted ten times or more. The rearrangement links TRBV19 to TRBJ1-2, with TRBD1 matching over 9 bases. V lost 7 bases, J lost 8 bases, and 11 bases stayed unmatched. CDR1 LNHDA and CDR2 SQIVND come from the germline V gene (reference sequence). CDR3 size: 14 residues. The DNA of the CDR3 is TGTGCCAGTACCAACCGGGACAGGGATTACGGCTACACCTTC. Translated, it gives CASTNRDRDYGYTF.

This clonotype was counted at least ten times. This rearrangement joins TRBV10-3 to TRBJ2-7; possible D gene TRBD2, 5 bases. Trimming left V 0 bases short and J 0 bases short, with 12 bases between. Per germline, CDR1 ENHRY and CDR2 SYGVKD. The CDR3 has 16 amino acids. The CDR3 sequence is CAISESGGMTSYEQYF. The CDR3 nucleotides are TGTGCCATCAGTGAGTCTGGAGGCATGACCTCCTACGAGCAGTACTTC.

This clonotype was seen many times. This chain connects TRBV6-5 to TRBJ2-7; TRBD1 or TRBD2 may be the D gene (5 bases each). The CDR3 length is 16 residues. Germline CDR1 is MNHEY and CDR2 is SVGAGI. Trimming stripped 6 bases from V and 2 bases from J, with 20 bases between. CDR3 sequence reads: CASSRRLGRQAYEQYF. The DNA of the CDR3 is TGTGCCAGCAGCCGACGCCTGGGACGGCAAGCCTACGAGCAGTACTTC.

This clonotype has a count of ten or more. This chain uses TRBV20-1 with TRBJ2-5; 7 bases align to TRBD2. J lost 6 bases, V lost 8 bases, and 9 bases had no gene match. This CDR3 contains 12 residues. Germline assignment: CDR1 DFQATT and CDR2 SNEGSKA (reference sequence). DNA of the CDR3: TGCAGTACTGGCGGGAGCGAGAAGACCCAGTACTTC. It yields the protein CSTGGSEKTQYF.

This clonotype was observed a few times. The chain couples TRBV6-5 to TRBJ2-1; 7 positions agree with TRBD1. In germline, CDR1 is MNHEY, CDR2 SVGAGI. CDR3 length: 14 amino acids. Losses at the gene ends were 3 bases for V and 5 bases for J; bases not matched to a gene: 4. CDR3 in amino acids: CASSYQGQNNEQFF. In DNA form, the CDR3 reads TGTGCCAGCAGTTATCAGGGACAGAACAATGAGCAGTTCTTC.

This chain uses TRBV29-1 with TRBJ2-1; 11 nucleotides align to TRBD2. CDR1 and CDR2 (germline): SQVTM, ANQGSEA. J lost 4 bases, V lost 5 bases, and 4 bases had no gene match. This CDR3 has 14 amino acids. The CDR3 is CSVTGTSGYNEQFF. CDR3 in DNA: TGCAGCGTTACCGGGACTAGCGGATACAATGAGCAGTTCTTC.